The 21 T cell receptor beta chains reported below all come from one sample, sequenced in a study of blood T cell repertoires in COVID-19 (dated by TCRdb to about 2020). Library creation used the immunoSEQ multiplex PCR assay. TCRdb took this table from immuneACCESS and kept in-frame rearrangements with V and J called. Such tables lack part of the clones; where checked against another copy, unresolved V genes explain under half of the gap, and the rest is unexplained. In all, the sample holds some 200,000 clones, and 65% to 85% of those were seen once. In total, the top ten clones hold more than 2.5% of the sample. The sample was peripheral blood. The receptors derive from a woman aged 25 to 45 who had recovered from COVID-19.

V is TRBV3-1 (or the pseudogene TRBV3-2) and J is TRBJ1-2; 7 bases line up with TRBD1. The V gene's germline CDR1 is LGHDT and CDR2 YNNKEL (reference sequence). With V trimmed by 1 base and J by 9 bases, 2 bases remained unmatched. The CDR3 sequence is 12 residues long. The DNA for the CDR3 is TGTGCCAGCAGCCAAGTGGGACAGAGCTACACCTTC. This sequence encodes CASSQVGQSYTF.

The CDR3 bases are TGTGCCAGCAGCCCCACATTAGCGGTCCAGTTCTTC. Protein sequence: CASSPTLAVQFF. The chain has TRBV28 and TRBJ2-1; tentative D call: TRBD2 (6 bases). CDR1 is MDHEN and CDR2 is SYDVKM in the germline V gene. The CDR3 runs 12 residues. Trimming took off 6 bases at V and 13 bases at J, with 16 bases between the two ends.

The rearrangement uses TRBV5-4 and TRBJ1-1; 8 bases are a match to TRBD1. There are 13 residues in the CDR3. With V trimmed by 5 bases and J by 1 base, 1 base remained unmatched. Germline V gene data show CDR1 as SGHNT and CDR2 as YYREEE (reference sequence). Here the CDR3 DNA reads TGTGCCAGCAGGGGACAGGAGAACACTGAAGCTTTCTTT. Translating it yields CASRGQENTEAFF.

This chain joins TRBV4-1 and TRBJ2-3; 8 bases match TRBD2. Germline V gene sequence: CDR1 MGHRA, CDR2 YSYEKL. V lost 3 bases to trimming and J lost 3 bases; unmatched junction nucleotides: 5. CDR3 length equals 15 residues. Here the CDR3 DNA reads TGCGCCAGCAGCCAGAGCGGGAGTTGGACAGATACGCAGTATTTT. As protein: CASSQSGSWTDTQYF.

The gene calls are TRBV10-2 and TRBJ2-3, with a possible D match to TRBD1 (5 bases). Between the trimmed V and J ends, which lost 3 bases and 5 bases, there was a span of 12 bases. CDR3 size: 14 residues. Germline V lookup: CDR1 WSHSY, CDR2 SAAADI. The CDR3: CASSERGTIDTQYF. The CDR3 DNA follows: TGCGCCAGCAGTGAAAGGGGTACCATAGATACGCAGTATTTT.

This sequence joins TRBV18 and TRBJ2-7, with TRBD2 as a possible D gene (5 bases). V lost 3 bases, J lost 4 bases, and 10 bases lay in between. The CDR3 is 13 residues long. From germline, CDR1 is KGHSH and CDR2 LQKENI. The CDR3 DNA sequence: TGTGCCAGCTCACCTCCTGCGGGTTACGAGCAGTACTTC. Translating gives CASSPPAGYEQYF.

Only a few counts were recorded for this clone. The chain joins TRBV3-1 (or the pseudogene TRBV3-2) to TRBJ1-1; D is unclear. The CDR3 is 12 amino acids. Germline V gene data show CDR1 as LGHDT and CDR2 as YNNKEL (reference sequence). V gave up 4 bases and J gave up 4 bases, with 7 bases separating them. The CDR3 loop is CASSRVRTEAFF. The CDR3 DNA reads TGTGCCAGCAGCCGAGTACGCACTGAAGCTTTCTTT.

The CDR3 DNA reads TGTGCCACCAGCAGTCACCAGGGGGCTAAAGCTTTCTTT. It translates to CATSSHQGAKAFF. This chain joins TRBV15 and TRBJ1-1; 8 bases agree with TRBD1. Per germline, CDR1 LNHNV and CDR2 YYDKDF (reference sequence). J lost 9 bases, V lost 3 bases, and 6 bases had no gene match. CDR3 size: 13 residues.

The chain links TRBV30 to TRBJ2-2; TRBD1 might be the D (7 bases). Germline loops: CDR1 GTSNPN, CDR2 SVGIG (reference sequence). Trimming took off 8 bases at V and 3 bases at J, with 13 bases between the two ends. The CDR3 loop spans 13 amino acids. CDR3 amino acids: CAGGTVYTGELFF. The CDR3 DNA reads TGTGCCGGGGGGACAGTCTACACCGGGGAGCTGTTTTTT.

The rearrangement uses TRBV20-1 and TRBJ2-3, with 7 bases lining up with TRBD2. Germline CDR1 reads DFQATT; CDR2 reads SNEGSKA (reference sequence). J gave up 1 base and V 3 bases, and 19 bases lay outside the gene matches. This CDR3 has 19 amino acids. In DNA form, the CDR3 reads TGCAGTGCTAGTGACGCGTTATCTAGGACTAGACGGGGCACAGATACGCAGTATTTT. Translating gives CSASDALSRTRRGTDTQYF.

This clone was observed once. The chain couples TRBV4-2 to TRBJ2-7; 13 nucleotides line up with TRBD2. V shed 0 bases and J 5 bases; nucleotides not matched to a gene: 4. The CDR3 has 16 amino acids. Germline-derived CDR1 and CDR2 are LGHNA and YNFKEQ. CDR3 nucleotide sequence: TGTGCCAGCAGCCAAGACAAACTAGCGGGAGGGAACGAGCAGTACTTC. Protein sequence: CASSQDKLAGGNEQYF.

V gene TRBV15 combines with J gene TRBJ2-1; 7 bases align to TRBD2. In germline, CDR1 is LNHNV, CDR2 YYDKDF (reference sequence). V dropped 0 bases and J dropped 9; count of bases not matched to a gene: 14. The CDR3 length is 17 residues. The CDR3 sequence is CATSRDRGSLSGGEQFF. DNA of the CDR3: TGTGCCACCAGCAGAGATCGGGGGAGCCTCTCGGGGGGTGAGCAGTTCTTC.

This chain connects TRBV29-1 to TRBJ2-4; D not certain. This CDR3 comprises 15 residues. V was cut by 2 bases and J by 0 bases, with 11 bases left in between. Germline V lookup: CDR1 SQVTM, CDR2 ANQGSEA. As DNA, the CDR3 is TGCAGCGTTGAATCTCGGCGGCTAGCCAAAAACATTCAGTACTTC. Translation gives CSVESRRLAKNIQYF.

This chain uses TRBV28 with TRBJ2-3, with a weak D call TRBD1 (7 bases). The CDR3 totals 18 residues. Germline V gene sequence: CDR1 MDHEN, CDR2 SYDVKM. Trimming took 5 bases from V and 0 from J, leaving 21 bases between them. CDR3 sequence (DNA): TGTGCCAGCAGTCCCGGGGGACAGCCAGCACTTAGCACAGATACGCAGTATTTT. Translation gives CASSPGGQPALSTDTQYF.

This clone has a single count. This chain joins TRBV7-2 and TRBJ1-6, with D uncertain. With 3 bases removed from V and 5 bases from J, the gap between germline ends came to 14 bases. The CDR3 runs to 16 residues. Germline assignment: CDR1 SGHTA and CDR2 FQGNSA. In DNA, the CDR3 is TGTGCCAGCAGCTTGGCAGTCACGTCAGATAATTCACCCCTCCACTTT. It yields the protein CASSLAVTSDNSPLHF.

The genes are TRBV6-5 and TRBJ2-1, with 7 positions matching TRBD2. This CDR3 is built from 14 residues. The V gene's germline CDR1 is MNHEY and CDR2 SVGAGI. V gave up 2 bases and J gave up 6 bases; unmatched junction bases: 4. CDR3: CASSYGAGANEQFF. CDR3 sequence (DNA): TGTGCCAGCAGTTACGGCGCGGGAGCCAATGAGCAGTTCTTC.

As DNA, the CDR3 is TGTGCCTGGAGTGTATTGGCTCGACACAGCACTGAAGCTTTCTTT. It translates to CAWSVLARHSTEAFF. The chain recombines TRBV30 with TRBJ1-1; no reliable D call. Germline assignment: CDR1 GTSNPN and CDR2 SVGIG (reference sequence). The CDR3 has 15 amino acids. V lost 0 bases and J lost 4, with 15 bases in between.

The chain carries TRBV5-1 and TRBJ2-1, with 9 bases fitting TRBD2. V lost 4 bases, J lost 10 bases, and 12 bases stayed unmatched. The CDR3 consists of 15 residues. Germline V gene data show CDR1 as SGHRS and CDR2 as YFSETQ. The CDR3 coding sequence is TGCGCCAGCAGCCCAAACGGCGGGGGGGCTGGAGAGCAGTTCTTC. Its translation: CASSPNGGGAGEQFF.

The J gene is TRBJ2-5, the V gene TRBV7-9, with D maybe TRBD2 (5 bases). Between the trimmed V and J ends, which lost 8 bases and 1 base, there was a span of 8 bases. This CDR3 is 12 amino acids long. Germline V gene data show CDR1 as SEHNR and CDR2 as FQNEAQ (reference sequence). The CDR3 here is CASDRGQETQYF. DNA for the CDR3: TGTGCCAGCGATCGGGGCCAAGAGACCCAGTACTTC.

J is TRBJ1-5 and V is TRBV19; unclear D gene. V gave up 5 bases and J gave up 5 bases, with 7 bases separating them. CDR3 length: 12 amino acids. Germline CDR1 and CDR2: LNHDA and SQIVND (reference sequence). The CDR3 protein is CASSWEDQPQHF. In DNA form, the CDR3 reads TGTGCCAGTAGTTGGGAGGATCAGCCCCAGCATTTT. Combining the CDR3 with reference TRBV19 and TRBJ1-5 gives the whole variable domain DGGITQSPKYLFRKEGQNVTLSCEQNLNHDAMYWYRQDPGQGLRLIYYSQIVNDFQKGDIAEGYSVSREKKESFPLTVTSAQKNPTAFYLCASSWEDQPQHFGDGTRLSIL.

V is TRBV5-1 and J is TRBJ2-7; unclear D gene. From germline, CDR1 is SGHRS and CDR2 YFSETQ. The CDR3 covers 13 residues. Trimming cost V 0 bases and J 3 bases, with 7 bases left between them. Written as DNA, the CDR3 is TGCGCCAGCAGCTTGGGCAGGTTCTACGAGCAGTACTTC. This encodes CASSLGRFYEQYF. Together with reference TRBV5-1 and TRBJ2-7, the CDR3 gives the full variable domain: KAGVTQTPRYLIKTRGQQVTLSCSPISGHRSVSWYQQTPGQGLQFLFEYFSETQRNKGNFPGRFSGRQFSNSRSEMNVSTLELGDSALYLCASSLGRFYEQYFGPGTRLTVT.